Listed here is a single T cell receptor beta chain. Its antigen remains unknown. The entry originates in a study of CD8+ T cells in alopecia areata. The study, taken as a whole, reports: Scalp sample sequencing also detects resident alphabeta T cells of normal skin.

V trimming: 1 base; J trimming: 2 bases; junction bases outside the gene matches: 2. The CDR3 runs to 15 residues. Germline loops: CDR1 GTSNPN, CDR2 SVGIG (reference sequence). Researchers picked out CD4+ and CD8+ T cells from PBMCs by sorting. Reverse transcription of extracted RNA yielded cDNA, which provided the sequencing template. The repertoire was sequenced with immunoSEQ multiplex PCR; TCRdb's copy has only in-frame clones and lacks some. The table has roughly 100,000 clones, approximately 60% seen once. The sample was CD4+ T cells sorted from blood. The gene calls are TRBV30 and TRBJ2-6; 7 positions match TRBD1. The sequence came from a human donor in good health. CDR3 bases: TGTGCCTGGAGTGGCCAGGGGGCTGGGGCCAACGTCCTGACTTTC. The encoded protein is CAWSGQGAGANVLTF.